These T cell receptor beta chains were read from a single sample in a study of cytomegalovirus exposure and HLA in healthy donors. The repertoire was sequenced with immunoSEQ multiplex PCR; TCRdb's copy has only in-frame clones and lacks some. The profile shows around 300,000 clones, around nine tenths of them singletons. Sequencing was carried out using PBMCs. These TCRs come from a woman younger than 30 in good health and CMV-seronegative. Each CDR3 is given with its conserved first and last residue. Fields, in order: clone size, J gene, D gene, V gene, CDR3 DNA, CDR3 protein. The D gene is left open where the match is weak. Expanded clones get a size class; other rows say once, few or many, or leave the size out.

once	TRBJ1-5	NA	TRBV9	TGTGCCAGCAGCGGACCGGGACACAATCAGCCCCAGCATTTT	CASSGPGHNQPQHF
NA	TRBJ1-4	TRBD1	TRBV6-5	TGTGCCAGCAGTAGACAGGGGGATCTTGAAAAACTGTTTTTT	CASSRQGDLEKLFF
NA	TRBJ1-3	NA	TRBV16	TGTGCCAGCAGCCGGGGCGGGGTTCGTCCTGGAAACACCATATATTTT	CASSRGGVRPGNTIYF
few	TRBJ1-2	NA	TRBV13	TGTGCCAGCAGCTTCCCCGGTGGCTACACCTTC	CASSFPGGYTF
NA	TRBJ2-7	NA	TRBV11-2	TGTGCCAGCAGCCTAGGGACCCGGACAGTTTACGAGCAGTACTTC	CASSLGTRTVYEQYF
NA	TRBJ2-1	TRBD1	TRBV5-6	TGTGCCAGCAGCTTGTTGGGACAGGGGGCCTACAATGAGCAGTTCTTC	CASSLLGQGAYNEQFF
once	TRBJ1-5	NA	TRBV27	TGTGCCAGCAGTTTAGGGCGGGGTAGCAATCAGCCCCAGCATTTT	CASSLGRGSNQPQHF
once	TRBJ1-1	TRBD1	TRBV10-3	TGTGCATCCAGGGAGCGGACAGGCGTCGAGATGTTGAGGACTGAAGCTTTCTTT	CASRERTGVEMLRTEAFF
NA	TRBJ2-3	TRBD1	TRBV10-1	TGCGCCAGCAGTCGGACAGGGGCTAGCACAGATACGCAGTATTTT	CASSRTGASTDTQYF
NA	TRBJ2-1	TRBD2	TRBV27	TGTGCCAGCAGTTTAGGACTAGCAAGCAATGAGCAGTTCTTC	CASSLGLASNEQFF
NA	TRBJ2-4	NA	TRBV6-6	TGTGCCAGCAGTTACGGTGCGGGTAGTGACATTCAGTACTTC	CASSYGAGSDIQYF
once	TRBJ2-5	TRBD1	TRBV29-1	TGCAGCGTCCGCGGACAGGGGGGGTACCAAGAGACCCAGTACTTC	CSVRGQGGYQETQYF
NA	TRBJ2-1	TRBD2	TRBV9	TGTGCCAGCAGCGCGCGGGGGGGCCTTAACAATGAGCAGTTCTTC	CASSARGGLNNEQFF
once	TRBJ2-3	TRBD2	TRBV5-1	TGCGCCAGCAGCTTGGGGGCTAGCGGGAGCACAGATACGCAGTATTTT	CASSLGASGSTDTQYF
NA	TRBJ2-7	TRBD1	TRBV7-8	TGTGCCAGCAGCCTGGACAGGGGGCTGGACGAGCAGTACTTC	CASSLDRGLDEQYF
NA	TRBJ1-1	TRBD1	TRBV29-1	TGCAGCGTTGGAAGACAGGGGACGAACACTGAAGCTTTCTTT	CSVGRQGTNTEAFF